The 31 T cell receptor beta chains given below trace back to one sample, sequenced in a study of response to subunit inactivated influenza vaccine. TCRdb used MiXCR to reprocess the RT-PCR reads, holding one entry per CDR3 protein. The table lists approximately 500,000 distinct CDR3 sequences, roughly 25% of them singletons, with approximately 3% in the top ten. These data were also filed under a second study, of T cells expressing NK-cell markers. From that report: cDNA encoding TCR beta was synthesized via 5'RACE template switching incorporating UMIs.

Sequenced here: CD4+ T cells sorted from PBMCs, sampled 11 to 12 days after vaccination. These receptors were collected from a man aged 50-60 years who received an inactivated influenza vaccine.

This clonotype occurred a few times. The CDR3 region is CASSLEPGTGLYGYTF. The DNA for the CDR3 is TGTGCCAGCAGCTTAGAGCCAGGGACAGGGCTCTATGGCTACACCTTC. V and J are TRBV7-2 and TRBJ1-2; 9 nucleotides match TRBD1. The CDR3 length is 16 residues. The ends lost 1 base at V and 4 bases at J; junction bases unmatched: 7. The germline gives CDR1 SGHTA, CDR2 FQGNSA.

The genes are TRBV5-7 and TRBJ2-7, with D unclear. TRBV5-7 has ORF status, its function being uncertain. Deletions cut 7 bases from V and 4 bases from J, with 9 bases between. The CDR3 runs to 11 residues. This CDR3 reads CASLYSYEQYF. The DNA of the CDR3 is TGTGCCAGCCTCTATTCGTACGAGCAGTACTTC.

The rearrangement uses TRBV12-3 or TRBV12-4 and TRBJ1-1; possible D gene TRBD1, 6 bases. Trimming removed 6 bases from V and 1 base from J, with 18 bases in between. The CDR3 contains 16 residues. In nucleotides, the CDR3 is TGTGCCAGCAGCGGGGGGTGGCCGGACAGGAACACTGAAGCTTTCTTT. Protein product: CASSGGWPDRNTEAFF.

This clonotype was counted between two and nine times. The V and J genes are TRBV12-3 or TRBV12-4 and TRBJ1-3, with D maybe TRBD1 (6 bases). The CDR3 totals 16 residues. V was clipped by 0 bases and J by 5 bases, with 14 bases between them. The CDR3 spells CASSLAPQGRRNTIYF. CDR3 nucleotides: TGTGCCAGCAGTTTAGCCCCACAGGGACGAAGAAACACCATATATTTT.

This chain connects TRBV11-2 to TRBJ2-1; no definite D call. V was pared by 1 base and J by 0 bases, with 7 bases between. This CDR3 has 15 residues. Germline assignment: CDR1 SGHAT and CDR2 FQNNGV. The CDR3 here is CASSLGTTSYNEQFF. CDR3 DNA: TGTGCCAGCAGCTTAGGAACTACCTCCTACAATGAGCAGTTCTTC.

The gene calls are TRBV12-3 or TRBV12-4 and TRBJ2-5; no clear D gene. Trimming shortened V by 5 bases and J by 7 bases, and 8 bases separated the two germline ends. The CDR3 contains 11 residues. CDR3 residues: CASSREWTQYF. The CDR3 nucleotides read TGTGCCAGCAGTCGAGAATGGACCCAGTACTTC.

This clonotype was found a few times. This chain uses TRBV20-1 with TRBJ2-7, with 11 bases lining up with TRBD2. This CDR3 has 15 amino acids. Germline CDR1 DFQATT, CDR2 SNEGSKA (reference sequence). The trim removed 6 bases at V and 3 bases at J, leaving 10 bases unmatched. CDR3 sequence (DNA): TGCAGTGCAGGGATCGGGACTAGCGGTATCTACGAGCAGTACTTC. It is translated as CSAGIGTSGIYEQYF.

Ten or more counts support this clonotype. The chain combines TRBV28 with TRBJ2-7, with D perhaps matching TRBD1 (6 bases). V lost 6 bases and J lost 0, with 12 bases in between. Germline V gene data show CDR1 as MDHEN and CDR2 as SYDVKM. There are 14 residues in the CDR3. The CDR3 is CASSRGGSSYEQYF. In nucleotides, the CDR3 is TGTGCCAGCAGCCGAGGGGGTAGCTCCTACGAGCAGTACTTC.

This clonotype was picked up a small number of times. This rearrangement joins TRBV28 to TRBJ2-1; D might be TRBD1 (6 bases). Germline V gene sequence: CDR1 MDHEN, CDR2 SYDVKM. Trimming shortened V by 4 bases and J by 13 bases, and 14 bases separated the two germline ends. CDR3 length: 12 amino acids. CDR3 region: CASSSNRESQFF. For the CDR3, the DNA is TGTGCCAGCAGTTCGAACAGGGAATCACAGTTCTTC.

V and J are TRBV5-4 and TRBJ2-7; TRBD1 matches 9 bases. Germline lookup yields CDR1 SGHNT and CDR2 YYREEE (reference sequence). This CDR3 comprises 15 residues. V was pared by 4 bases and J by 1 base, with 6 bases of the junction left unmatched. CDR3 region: CASSGGQGTSYEQYF. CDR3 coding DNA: TGTGCCAGCAGCGGGGGACAGGGTACATCCTACGAGCAGTACTTC.

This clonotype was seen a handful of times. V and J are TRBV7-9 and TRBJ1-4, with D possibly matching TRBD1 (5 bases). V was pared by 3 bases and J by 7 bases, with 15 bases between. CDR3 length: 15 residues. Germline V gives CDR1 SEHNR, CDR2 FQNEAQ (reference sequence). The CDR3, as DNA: TGTGCCAGCAGCTTGGGACTCACCGGTGGTGAAAAACTGTTTTTT. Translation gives CASSLGLTGGEKLFF.

Written as DNA, the CDR3 is TGCGCCAGCAGCTTGGCAGACCAAGAGGGAGATACGCAGTATTTT. Translated, it gives CASSLADQEGDTQYF. V gene TRBV5-1 combines with J gene TRBJ2-3; D perhaps matches TRBD2 (5 bases). Germline CDR1 is SGHRS and CDR2 is YFSETQ. This CDR3 region has 15 residues. The germline V and J ends were trimmed by 0 bases and 5 bases, with 13 bases remaining between them.

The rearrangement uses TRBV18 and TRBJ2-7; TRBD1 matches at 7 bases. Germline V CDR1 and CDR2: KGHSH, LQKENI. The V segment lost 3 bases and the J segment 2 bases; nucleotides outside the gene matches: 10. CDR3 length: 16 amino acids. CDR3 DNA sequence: TGTGCCAGCTCACCTTTAAAGACAGGGAATCCCTACGAGCAGTACTTC. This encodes CASSPLKTGNPYEQYF.

This CDR3 reads CASSKGTYVQPQHF. CDR3 nucleotide sequence: TGTGCCAGCAGCAAGGGGACTTACGTTCAGCCCCAGCATTTT. This chain joins TRBV5-5 and TRBJ1-5; a weak D match, TRBD1 (5 bases). Germline V gene sequence: CDR1 SGHKS, CDR2 YYEKEE (reference sequence). The CDR3 consists of 14 residues. V was trimmed by 4 bases and J by 6 bases, leaving 14 bases between them.

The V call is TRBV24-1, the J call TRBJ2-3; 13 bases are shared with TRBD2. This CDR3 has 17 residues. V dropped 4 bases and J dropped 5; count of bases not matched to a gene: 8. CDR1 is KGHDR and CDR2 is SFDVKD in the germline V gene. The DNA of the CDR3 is TGTGCCACCAGTGAATCCACTAGCGGGAGGGCTGGAGATACGCAGTATTTT. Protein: CATSESTSGRAGDTQYF.

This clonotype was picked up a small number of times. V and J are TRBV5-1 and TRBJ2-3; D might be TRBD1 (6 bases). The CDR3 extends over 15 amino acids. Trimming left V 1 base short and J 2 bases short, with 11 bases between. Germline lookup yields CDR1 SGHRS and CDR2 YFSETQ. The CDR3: CASSLRQANTDTQYF. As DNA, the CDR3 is TGCGCCAGCAGCTTGCGACAGGCGAACACAGATACGCAGTATTTT.

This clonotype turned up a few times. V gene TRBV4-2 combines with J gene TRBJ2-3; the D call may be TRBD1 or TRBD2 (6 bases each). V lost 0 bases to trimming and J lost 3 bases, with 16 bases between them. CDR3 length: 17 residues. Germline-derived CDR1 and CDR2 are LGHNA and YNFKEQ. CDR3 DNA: TGTGCCAGCAGCCAAGACCAAGGGGGGCTGGGGACAGATACGCAGTATTTT. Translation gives CASSQDQGGLGTDTQYF.

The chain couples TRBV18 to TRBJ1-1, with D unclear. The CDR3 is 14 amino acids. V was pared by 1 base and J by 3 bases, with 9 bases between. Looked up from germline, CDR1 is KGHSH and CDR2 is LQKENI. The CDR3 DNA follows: TGTGCCAGCTCACCACAATACGGGGACACTGAAGCTTTCTTT. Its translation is CASSPQYGDTEAFF.

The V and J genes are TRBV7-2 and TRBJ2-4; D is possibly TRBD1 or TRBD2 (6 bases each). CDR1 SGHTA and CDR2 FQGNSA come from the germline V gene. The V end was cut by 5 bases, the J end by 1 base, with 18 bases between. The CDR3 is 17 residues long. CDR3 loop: CASSPRDTFLAKNIQYF. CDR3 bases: TGTGCCAGCAGCCCGCGGGACACTTTCCTCGCCAAAAACATTCAGTACTTC.

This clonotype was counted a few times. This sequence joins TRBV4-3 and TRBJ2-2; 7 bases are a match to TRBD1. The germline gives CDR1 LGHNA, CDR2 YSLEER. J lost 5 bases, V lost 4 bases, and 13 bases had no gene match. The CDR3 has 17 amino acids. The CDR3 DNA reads TGCGCCAGCAGCCGCGAGGGGCGACAGGGATGGACCGGGGAGCTGTTTTTT. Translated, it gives CASSREGRQGWTGELFF.

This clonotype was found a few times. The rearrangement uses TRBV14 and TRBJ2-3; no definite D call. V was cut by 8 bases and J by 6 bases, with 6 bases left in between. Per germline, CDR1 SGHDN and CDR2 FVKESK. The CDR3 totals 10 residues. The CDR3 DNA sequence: TGTGCCAGCCCGCCGGATACGCAGTATTTT. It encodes CASPPDTQYF.

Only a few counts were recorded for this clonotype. Here the CDR3 DNA reads TGTGCCAGCACTCAAGGTCCGGGAGAGCAGTACTTC. Residues: CASTQGPGEQYF. This chain uses TRBV7-9 with TRBJ2-7, with a tentative D call TRBD2 (5 bases). CDR3 length equals 12 residues. V was clipped by 7 bases and J by 7 bases, with 14 bases between them. From germline, CDR1 is SEHNR and CDR2 FQNEAQ (reference sequence).

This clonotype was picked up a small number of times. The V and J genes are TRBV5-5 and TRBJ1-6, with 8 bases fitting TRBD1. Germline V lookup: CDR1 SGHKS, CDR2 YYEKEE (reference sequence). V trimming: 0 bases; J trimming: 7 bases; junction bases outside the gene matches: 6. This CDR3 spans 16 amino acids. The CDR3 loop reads CASSLAGQGKNSPLHF. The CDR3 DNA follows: TGTGCCAGCAGCTTGGCAGGACAGGGCAAGAATTCACCCCTCCACTTT.

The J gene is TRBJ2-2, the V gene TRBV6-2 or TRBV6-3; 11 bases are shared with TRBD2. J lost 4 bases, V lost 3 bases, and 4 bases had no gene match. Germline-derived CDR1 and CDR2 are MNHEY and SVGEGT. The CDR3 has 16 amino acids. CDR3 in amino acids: CASSYPTSGGTGELFF. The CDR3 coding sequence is TGTGCCAGCAGTTATCCAACTAGCGGGGGCACCGGGGAGCTGTTTTTT.

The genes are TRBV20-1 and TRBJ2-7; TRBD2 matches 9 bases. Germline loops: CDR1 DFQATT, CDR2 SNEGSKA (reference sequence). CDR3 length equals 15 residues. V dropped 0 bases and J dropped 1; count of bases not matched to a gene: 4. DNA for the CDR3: TGCAGTGCTAGAGACCCGCTAGCGGGATCCTACGAGCAGTACTTC. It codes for CSARDPLAGSYEQYF.

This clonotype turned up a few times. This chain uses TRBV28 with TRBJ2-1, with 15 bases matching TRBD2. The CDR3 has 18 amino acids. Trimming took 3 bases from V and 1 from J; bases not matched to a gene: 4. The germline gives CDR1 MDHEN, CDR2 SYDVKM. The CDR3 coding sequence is TGTGCCAGCAGTTTCCCGGGACTAGCGGGGGGTTCCTACAATGAGCAGTTCTTC. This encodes CASSFPGLAGGSYNEQFF.

CDR3 sequence reads: CATSSWRLNTGELFF. CDR3 sequence (DNA): TGTGCCACCAGTTCGTGGCGTTTGAACACCGGGGAGCTGTTTTTT. The V call is TRBV24-1, the J call TRBJ2-2; D is unclear. The CDR3 sequence is 15 residues long. V dropped 6 bases and J dropped 1 base, with 11 bases sitting between them. The V gene's germline CDR1 is KGHDR and CDR2 SFDVKD.

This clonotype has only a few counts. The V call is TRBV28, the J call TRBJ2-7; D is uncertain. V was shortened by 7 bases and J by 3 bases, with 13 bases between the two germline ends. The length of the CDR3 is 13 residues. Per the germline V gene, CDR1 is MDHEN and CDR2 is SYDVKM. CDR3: CASTLGWGYEQYF. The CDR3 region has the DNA TGTGCCAGCACCCTAGGGTGGGGCTACGAGCAGTACTTC.

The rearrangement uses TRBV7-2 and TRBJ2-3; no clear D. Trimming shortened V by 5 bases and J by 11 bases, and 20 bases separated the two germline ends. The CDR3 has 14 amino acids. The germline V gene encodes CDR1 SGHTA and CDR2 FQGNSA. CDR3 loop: CASSEKGPTVEQYF. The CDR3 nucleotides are TGTGCCAGCAGCGAAAAGGGCCCCACAGTAGAGCAGTATTTT.

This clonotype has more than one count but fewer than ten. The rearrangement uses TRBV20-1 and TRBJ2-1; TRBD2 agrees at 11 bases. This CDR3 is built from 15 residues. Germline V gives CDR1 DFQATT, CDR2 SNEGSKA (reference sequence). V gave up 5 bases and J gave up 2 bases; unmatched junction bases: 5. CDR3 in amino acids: CSARLSGRAYNEQFF. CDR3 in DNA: TGCAGTGCTCGACTTAGCGGGAGGGCCTACAATGAGCAGTTCTTC.

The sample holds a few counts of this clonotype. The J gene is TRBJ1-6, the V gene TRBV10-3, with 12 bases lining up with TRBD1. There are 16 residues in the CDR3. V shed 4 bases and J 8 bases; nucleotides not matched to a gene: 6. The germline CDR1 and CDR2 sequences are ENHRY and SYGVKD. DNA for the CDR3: TGTGCCATCAGTGTTAGGGACAGGGGGCAAGATTCACCCCTCCACTTT. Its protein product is CAISVRDRGQDSPLHF.